One sample yielded the 18 T cell receptor beta chains listed below, sequenced in a study of T cells in women clearing cervical HPV infection. Produced via immunoSEQ multiplex PCR; TCRdb's table is partial and in-frame only. The table for this sample gives about 19,000 clones. Sequenced material: blood buffy coat. The receptors here all came from a woman between 18 and 69 years old with a cervical HPV16 infection that either progressed to CIN3+ or cleared (not recorded which).

With respect to this clone: The read ends 3 residues shy of where the CDR3 ends; the end is completed using the germline J gene. The rearrangement joins TRBV19 to TRBJ2-2, with 10 bases that match TRBD1. This CDR3 is 16 amino acids long. Germline V lookup: CDR1 LNHDA, CDR2 SQIVND (reference sequence). The CDR3 sequence is CATKGQGRTGANVLFF. Incomplete CDR3 DNA: TGTGCCACCAAGGGACAGGGGCGGACTGGGGCCAACGTG.

Notes on this clone: The read stops 3 residues short of the end of the CDR3; the missing end is completed from the germline J gene. The gene calls are TRBV7-2 and TRBJ1-2, with D maybe TRBD1 (5 bases). Germline V gene sequence: CDR1 SGHTA, CDR2 FQGNSA. This CDR3 comprises 15 residues. Incomplete CDR3 DNA: TGTGCCAGCAGCTTAGGAGGACATAACACAGATACC. It specifies CASSLGGHNTDT. The whole CDR3 protein reads CASSLGGHNTDTYTF.

This CDR3 is CASSPRPSGEEAYTF. The part of the CDR3 DNA that was read is TGTGCCAGCTCACCAAGGCCTAGCGGGGAAGAGGCC. The rearrangement joins TRBV18 to TRBJ1-2; no firm D call. The read halts 3 residues ahead of the CDR3 end, with the missing end drawn from the germline J gene. Germline assignment: CDR1 KGHSH and CDR2 LQKENI. This CDR3 region has 15 residues.

About this clone: The read ends 3 residues early relative to the CDR3; the germline J gene fills the gap. The J gene is TRBJ1-2, the V gene TRBV20-1; TRBD1 is a possible D gene (5 bases). Germline-derived CDR1 and CDR2 are DFQATT and SNEGSKA (reference sequence). This CDR3 is 11 amino acids long. The part of the CDR3 DNA that was read is TGCAGTGCTAGTTTGGACACGAGC. It specifies CSASLDTS. The full CDR3 is CSASLDTSYTF.

A note on this clone: The CDR3 end is not reached by the read, which stops 3 residues before it; the germline J gene fills it in. Other DNA sequences in this specimen translate into the identical CDR3. V gene TRBV5-1 combines with J gene TRBJ1-3; D is undetermined. The CDR3 runs 12 residues. In germline, CDR1 is SGHRS, CDR2 YFSETQ. Deletions cut 4 bases from V and 4 bases from J, with 6 bases between. CDR3 DNA (partial): TGCGCCAGCAGCGCGACAGGAAACACC. This encodes CASSATGNT. The full CDR3 protein is CASSATGNTIYF.

With respect to this clone: The read stops 3 residues short of the end of the CDR3; the missing end is completed from the germline J gene. The V and J genes are TRBV2 and TRBJ2-1; a weak D match, TRBD2 (6 bases). This CDR3 has 13 residues. The V and J ends lost 7 bases and 9 bases respectively, with 16 bases between them. Germline values: CDR1 SNHLY, CDR2 FYNNEI. CDR3: CASNTHLSGEQFF. The DNA read from the CDR3 is TGTGCCAGCAATACACATCTTAGCGGTGAG.

Comments on this clone: Relative to the germline gene, one junction end is altered; a read error may explain this. The read falls 3 residues short of the CDR3 end, and the missing part is taken from the germline J gene. Other DNA variants within this sample encode the same CDR3. This chain uses TRBV6-2 or TRBV6-3 with TRBJ1-3; D unresolved. The CDR3 runs 13 residues. Germline V gene data show CDR1 as MNHEY and CDR2 as SVGEGT. Incomplete CDR3 DNA: TGTGCCAGCGGAGCGAACTCTGGAAACACA. It translates to CASGANSGNT. The complete CDR3 reads CASGANSGNTIYF.

Points on this clone: The CDR3 goes on 3 residues after the read ends, and that part is filled in from the germline J gene. The chain recombines TRBV6-1 with TRBJ2-2; D possibly corresponds to TRBD1 (5 bases). The length of the CDR3 is 17 residues. Trimming removed 1 base at V and 1 base at J, with 13 bases between. Germline-derived CDR1 and CDR2 are MNHNS and SASEGT. This chain's CDR3 is CASSEEGATLNTGELFF. The sequenced part of the CDR3 DNA is TGTGCCAGCAGTGAAGAAGGGGCGACCTTGAACACCGGGGAG.

Comments on this clone: The read gets to within 3 residues of the CDR3 end, and the germline J gene fills in the rest. The chain combines TRBV29-1 with TRBJ1-2; no definite D call. Trimming pared 4 bases from V and 4 bases from J, leaving 10 bases between. The germline CDR1 and CDR2 sequences are SQVTM and ANQGSEA. The CDR3 is made up of 12 amino acids. CDR3 DNA, as far as it was read: TGCAGCGTTGTGCAGGCCGCCTATGGC. It yields the protein CSVVQAAYG. The whole CDR3 is CSVVQAAYGYTF.

For this clone: The CDR3 goes on 3 residues after the read ends, and that part is filled in from the germline J gene. The V and J genes are TRBV19 and TRBJ1-2, with 9 bases matching TRBD1. This CDR3 region has 15 residues. Germline CDR1 is LNHDA and CDR2 is SQIVND (reference sequence). V trimming: 6 bases; J trimming: 3 bases; junction bases outside the gene matches: 8. The part of the CDR3 DNA that was read is TGTGCCAGTAGACTACCGGGACAGGGTGACTATGGC. Its protein product is CASRLPGQGDYG. From start to end, the CDR3 is CASRLPGQGDYGYTF.

Comments on this clone: The observed sequence ends 3 residues before the CDR3 terminus, with the missing tail filled in from the germline J gene. V gene TRBV20-1 combines with J gene TRBJ2-5, with 8 bases that match TRBD2. This CDR3 region has 16 residues. CDR1 and CDR2 from the germline V gene are DFQATT and SNEGSKA (reference sequence). V was pared by 5 bases and J by 2 bases, with 13 bases of the junction left unmatched. The DNA read from the CDR3 is TGCAGTGCTCGGAAAGGCGGGGGGCTCGTTCAAGAGACC. Translating gives CSARKGGGLVQET. The complete CDR3 protein is CSARKGGGLVQETQYF.

Of note for this clone: Sequencing ends 3 residues short of the CDR3 end; the germline J gene provides the rest. The chain joins TRBV12-3 or TRBV12-4 to TRBJ2-6; D possibly corresponds to TRBD1 (5 bases). The CDR3 runs to 15 residues. Trimming removed 5 bases from V and 0 bases from J, with 8 bases in between. CDR3 sequence reads: CASSRQSSGANVLTF. The covered CDR3 bases are TGTGCCAGCAGTCGACAGAGCTCTGGGGCCAACGTC.

Of note for this clone: A read error may produce the germline difference seen at one junction end. The CDR3 end is not reached by the read, which stops 3 residues before it; the germline J gene fills it in. The chain is built from TRBV4-2 and TRBJ1-2; 10 nucleotides agree with TRBD1. Germline CDR1 reads LGHNA; CDR2 reads YNFKEQ. This CDR3 contains 15 residues. CDR3 loop: CASSRGTGVSYGYTF. The covered CDR3 bases are TGCGCCAGCAGCCGAGGGACAGGGGTCAGCTATGGC.

Note on this clone: The DNA ends 3 residues before the CDR3 does, and the rest of the CDR3 is filled in from the germline J gene. This sequence joins TRBV30 and TRBJ2-3, with D maybe TRBD1 (6 bases). V lost 4 bases and J lost 3, with 11 bases in between. Germline-derived CDR1 and CDR2 are GTSNPN and SVGIG (reference sequence). This CDR3 region has 13 residues. CDR3 DNA, as far as it was read: TGTGCCTGGAACAGGGACAATACAGATACG. It specifies CAWNRDNTDT. The whole CDR3 protein is CAWNRDNTDTQYF.

On this clone itself: Coverage ceases 3 residues before the CDR3 finishes, and the germline J gene fills in the end. V is TRBV7-2 and J is TRBJ2-1; 7 bases are a match to TRBD1. The length of the CDR3 is 13 residues. The V and J ends lost 3 bases and 6 bases, in that order; junction bases with no gene match: 2. Germline assignment: CDR1 SGHTA and CDR2 FQGNSA. The sequenced CDR3 bases are TGTGCCAGCAGCTTCGACAGGGCCAATGAG. Encoded protein: CASSFDRANE. The entire CDR3 is CASSFDRANEQFF. The full variable domain, in which reference TRBV7-2 and TRBJ2-1 provide the parts outside the CDR3, is GAGVSQSPSNKVTEKGKDVELRCDPISGHTALYWYRQSLGQGLEFLIYFQGNSAPDKSGLPSDRFSAERTGGSVSTLTIQRTQQEDSAVYLCASSFDRANEQFFGPGTRLTVL.

About this clone itself: With the read ending 3 residues before the CDR3 end, the germline J gene is used to fill in that end. The chain joins TRBV20-1 to TRBJ1-5; 7 bases map to TRBD1. There are 15 residues in the CDR3. V lost 6 bases, J lost 3 bases, and 11 bases stayed unmatched. Germline V gives CDR1 DFQATT, CDR2 SNEGSKA (reference sequence). The CDR3 spells CSASGLDRVNQPQHF. CDR3 bases read: TGCAGTGCGTCAGGGCTAGACAGGGTCAATCAGCCC.

About this clone: The read ends 3 residues before the CDR3 terminus; that terminus is restored from the germline J gene. This chain links TRBV29-1 with TRBJ2-5, with 7 bases that match TRBD1. CDR1 is SQVTM and CDR2 is ANQGSEA in the germline V gene. The ends lost 6 bases at V and 4 bases at J; junction bases unmatched: 5. The CDR3 runs 12 residues. The part of the CDR3 DNA that was read is TGCAGCGTAGTGACAGGGATAGAGACC. This sequence encodes CSVVTGIET. The CDR3 in full is CSVVTGIETQYF.

On this clone itself: Coverage ceases 3 residues before the CDR3 finishes, and the germline J gene fills in the end. The chain recombines TRBV19 with TRBJ2-7; 10 bases map to TRBD1. The V and J ends lost 6 bases and 5 bases, in that order; junction bases with no gene match: 7. The CDR3 spans 14 residues. Germline V CDR1 and CDR2: LNHDA, SQIVND (reference sequence). CDR3 DNA (partial): TGTGCCAGTAGCGAGGGACAGGGGAAGAACGAG. It translates to CASSEGQGKNE. The entire CDR3 protein reads CASSEGQGKNEQYF.